One sample yielded the 7 T cell receptor beta chains listed below, sequenced in a study of shared clonotypes between healthy human individuals (dated by TCRdb to 2020 to 2022). CD8 naive samples were CD45RO-negative cells positively selected for CCR7, giving a CD45RA+CCR7+ population that excluded TemRA cells. Library preparation was by the immunoSEQ multiplex PCR assay. Entries here come from immuneACCESS through TCRdb and include only in-frame sequences with V and J called. Some clones fail to appear in such tables; in the studies checked, an unresolved V gene covers under half of the shortfall, and the cause of the remainder is unknown. In all, the sample holds roughly 2,000,000 clones, and around 93% of those were seen once. The top ten constitute around 1.7% of the sample. The sequenced material came from naive CD8+ T cells from PBMCs. What the cell subset or site label conveys for this sample: CD45RA+CCR7+. These receptors all stem from a man younger than 30 in good health. Some clones in this sample may be carry-over from other donors' samples.

The chain recombines TRBV7-2 with TRBJ2-1, with a possible D match to TRBD2 (5 bases). Trimming left V 2 bases short and J 1 base short, with 9 bases between. CDR1 SGHTA and CDR2 FQGNSA come from the germline V gene. The CDR3 totals 15 residues. The CDR3: CASSLLALSYNEQFF. The CDR3 bases are TGTGCCAGCAGCTTACTAGCCCTATCCTACAATGAGCAGTTCTTC. The full variable domain, its missing parts supplied by reference TRBV7-2 and TRBJ2-1, is GAGVSQSPSNKVTEKGKDVELRCDPISGHTALYWYRQSLGQGLEFLIYFQGNSAPDKSGLPSDRFSAERTGGSVSTLTIQRTQQEDSAVYLCASSLLALSYNEQFFGPGTRLTVL.

V gene TRBV7-9 combines with J gene TRBJ2-3; 7 positions agree with TRBD2. Germline V lookup: CDR1 SEHNR, CDR2 FQNEAQ (reference sequence). V was pared by 7 bases and J by 4 bases, with 17 bases of the junction left unmatched. The CDR3 consists of 17 residues. The CDR3 here is CASTNDRTSMPPDTQYF. In DNA form, the CDR3 reads TGTGCCAGCACCAATGACCGGACTAGTATGCCCCCAGATACGCAGTATTTT.

This sequence joins TRBV12-5 and TRBJ2-2; a weak D match, TRBD1 (6 bases). The CDR3 covers 13 residues. In germline, CDR1 is LGHNT, CDR2 FRNRAP. Trimming stripped 7 bases from V and 7 bases from J, with 13 bases between. The chain's CDR3 is CASDRDAFGELFF. For the CDR3, the DNA is TGTGCTAGTGACAGGGATGCGTTCGGGGAGCTGTTTTTT.

The chain links TRBV5-6 to TRBJ1-4, with TRBD1 matching over 9 bases. Germline V lookup: CDR1 SGHDT, CDR2 YYEEEE. V was clipped by 2 bases and J by 8 bases; unmatched bases: 7. There are 15 residues in the CDR3. The CDR3 here is CASSFPGQGLEKLFF. The DNA for the CDR3 is TGTGCCAGCAGCTTCCCAGGACAGGGGCTCGAAAAACTGTTTTTT.

The chain links TRBV29-1 to TRBJ2-7, with 8 positions matching TRBD2. The CDR3 contains 16 residues. Germline CDR1 is SQVTM and CDR2 is ANQGSEA. Germline trimming cut 5 bases from V and 3 bases from J; bases unmatched to any gene: 15. CDR3 region: CSVHPDLAGFRYEQYF. The DNA for the CDR3 is TGCAGCGTTCACCCTGATTTAGCGGGATTTCGCTACGAGCAGTACTTC.

The chain combines TRBV6-5 with TRBJ1-1, with a tentative D call TRBD1 (6 bases). This CDR3 region has 14 residues. Germline CDR1 reads MNHEY; CDR2 reads SVGAGI. V dropped 4 bases and J dropped 5 bases, with 14 bases sitting between them. The CDR3 reads CASSSQGLTTEAFF. The CDR3 coding sequence is TGTGCCAGCAGTTCGCAGGGGCTGACAACTGAAGCTTTCTTT.

The chain is built from TRBV7-9 and TRBJ2-1, with D possibly called TRBD1 or TRBD2 (5 bases each). The CDR3 covers 11 residues. The V end lost 7 bases, the J end lost 14 bases, and 15 bases lay between the germline ends. Germline CDR1 reads SEHNR; CDR2 reads FQNEAQ (reference sequence). CDR3 in DNA: TGTGCCAGCAATCCCGGGGACCACGAGTTCTTC. Translation gives CASNPGDHEFF.